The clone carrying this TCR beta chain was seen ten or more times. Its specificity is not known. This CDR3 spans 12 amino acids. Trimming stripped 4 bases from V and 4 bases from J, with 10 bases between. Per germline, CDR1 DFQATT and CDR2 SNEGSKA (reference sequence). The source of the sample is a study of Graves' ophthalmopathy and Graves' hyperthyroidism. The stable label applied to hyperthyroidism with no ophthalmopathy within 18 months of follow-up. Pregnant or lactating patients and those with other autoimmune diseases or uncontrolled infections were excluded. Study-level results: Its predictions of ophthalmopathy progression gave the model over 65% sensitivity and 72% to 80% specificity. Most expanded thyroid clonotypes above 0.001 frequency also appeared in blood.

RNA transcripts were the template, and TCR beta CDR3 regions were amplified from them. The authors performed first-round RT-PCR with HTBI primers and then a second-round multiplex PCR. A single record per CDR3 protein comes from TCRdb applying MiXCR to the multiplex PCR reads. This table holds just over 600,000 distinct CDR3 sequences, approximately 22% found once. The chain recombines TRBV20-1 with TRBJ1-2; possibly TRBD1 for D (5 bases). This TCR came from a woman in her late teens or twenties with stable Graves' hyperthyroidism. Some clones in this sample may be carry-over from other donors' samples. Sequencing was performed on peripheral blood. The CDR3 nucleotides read TGCAGTGCTATACTGGGGCCCTATGGCTACACCTTC. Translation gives CSAILGPYGYTF.